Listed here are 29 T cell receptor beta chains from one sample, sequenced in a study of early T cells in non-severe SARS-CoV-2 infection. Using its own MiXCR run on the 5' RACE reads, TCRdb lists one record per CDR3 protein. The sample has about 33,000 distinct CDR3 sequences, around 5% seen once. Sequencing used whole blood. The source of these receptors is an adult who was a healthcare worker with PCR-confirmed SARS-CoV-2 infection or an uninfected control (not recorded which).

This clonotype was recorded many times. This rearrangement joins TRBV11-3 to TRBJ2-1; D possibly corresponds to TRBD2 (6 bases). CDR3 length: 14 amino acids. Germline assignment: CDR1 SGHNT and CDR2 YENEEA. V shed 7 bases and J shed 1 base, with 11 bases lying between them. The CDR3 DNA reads TGTGCCAGCAATCCGGGACTGTCCTACAATGAGCAGTTCTTC. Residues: CASNPGLSYNEQFF. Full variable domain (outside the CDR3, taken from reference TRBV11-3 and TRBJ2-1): EAGVVQSPRYKIIEKKQPVAFWCNPISGHNTLYWYLQNLGQGPELLIRYENEEAVDDSQLPKDRFSAERLKGVDSTLKIQPAELGDSAVYLCASNPGLSYNEQFFGPGTRLTVL.

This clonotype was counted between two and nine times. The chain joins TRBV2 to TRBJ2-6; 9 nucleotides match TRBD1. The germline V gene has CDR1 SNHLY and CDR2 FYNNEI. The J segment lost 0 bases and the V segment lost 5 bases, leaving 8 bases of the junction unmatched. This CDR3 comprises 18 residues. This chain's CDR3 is CASSSTGTGRSGANVLTF. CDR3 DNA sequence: TGTGCCAGCAGTAGTACCGGGACAGGGCGCTCTGGGGCCAACGTCCTGACTTTC. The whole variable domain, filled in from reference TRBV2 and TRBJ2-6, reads EPEVTQTPSHQVTQMGQEVILRCVPISNHLYFYWYRQILGQKVEFLVSFYNNEISEKSEIFDDQFSVERPDGSNFTLKIRSTKLEDSAMYFCASSSTGTGRSGANVLTFGAGSRLTVL.

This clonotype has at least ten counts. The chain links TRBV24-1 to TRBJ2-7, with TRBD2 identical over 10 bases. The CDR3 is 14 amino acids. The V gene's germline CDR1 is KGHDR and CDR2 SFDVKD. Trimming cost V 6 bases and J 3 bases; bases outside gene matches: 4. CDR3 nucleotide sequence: TGTGCCACCAGTCCTAGCGGGAGAAGCTACGAGCAGTACTTC. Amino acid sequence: CATSPSGRSYEQYF.

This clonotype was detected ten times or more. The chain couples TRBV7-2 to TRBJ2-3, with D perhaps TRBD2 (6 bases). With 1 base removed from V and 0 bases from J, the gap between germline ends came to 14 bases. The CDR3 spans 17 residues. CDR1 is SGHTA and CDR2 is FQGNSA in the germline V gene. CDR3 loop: CASSLVPLGGSTDTQYF. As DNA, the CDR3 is TGTGCCAGCAGCTTAGTCCCCTTGGGGGGTAGCACAGATACGCAGTATTTT.

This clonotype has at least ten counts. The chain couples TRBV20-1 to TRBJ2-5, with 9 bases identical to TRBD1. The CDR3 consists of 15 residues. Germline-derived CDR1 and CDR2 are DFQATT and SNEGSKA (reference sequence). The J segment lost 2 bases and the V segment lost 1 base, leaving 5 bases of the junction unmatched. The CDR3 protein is CSARVGTGTQETQYF. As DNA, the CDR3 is TGCAGTGCTAGAGTGGGGACAGGGACACAAGAGACCCAGTACTTC.

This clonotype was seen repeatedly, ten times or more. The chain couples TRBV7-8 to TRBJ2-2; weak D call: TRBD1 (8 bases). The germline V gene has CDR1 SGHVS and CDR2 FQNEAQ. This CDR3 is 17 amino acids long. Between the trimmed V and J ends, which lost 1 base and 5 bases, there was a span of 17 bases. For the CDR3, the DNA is TGTGCCAGCAGCTTAGGTCTCGGACAGGGAGGGACCGGGGAGCTGTTTTTT. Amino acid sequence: CASSLGLGQGGTGELFF.

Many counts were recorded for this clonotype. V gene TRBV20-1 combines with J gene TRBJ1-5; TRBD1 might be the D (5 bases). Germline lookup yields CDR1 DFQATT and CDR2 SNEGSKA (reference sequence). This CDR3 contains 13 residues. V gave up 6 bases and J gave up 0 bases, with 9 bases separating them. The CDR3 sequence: CSALTDSNQPQHF. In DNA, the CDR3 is TGCAGTGCCCTGACAGATAGCAATCAGCCCCAGCATTTT.

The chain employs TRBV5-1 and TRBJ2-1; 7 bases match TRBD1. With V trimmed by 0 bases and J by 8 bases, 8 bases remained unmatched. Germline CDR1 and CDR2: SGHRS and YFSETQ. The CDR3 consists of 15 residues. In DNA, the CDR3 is TGCGCCAGCAGCTTGGGACTTGGAGGACAGGATGAGCAGTTCTTC. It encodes CASSLGLGGQDEQFF.

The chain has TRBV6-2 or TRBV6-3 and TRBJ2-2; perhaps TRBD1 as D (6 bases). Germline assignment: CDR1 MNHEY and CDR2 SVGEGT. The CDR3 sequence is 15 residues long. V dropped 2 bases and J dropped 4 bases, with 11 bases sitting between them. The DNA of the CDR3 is TGTGCCAGCAGTTACCAGGGCAGGGGCACCGGGGAGCTGTTTTTT. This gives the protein CASSYQGRGTGELFF.

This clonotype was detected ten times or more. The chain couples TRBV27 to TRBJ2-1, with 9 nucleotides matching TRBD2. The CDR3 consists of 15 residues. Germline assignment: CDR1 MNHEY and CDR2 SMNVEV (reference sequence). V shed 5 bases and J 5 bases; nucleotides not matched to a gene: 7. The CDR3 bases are TGTGCCAGCAGTCTCCAGGTAGCGGGAGACAATGAGCAGTTCTTC. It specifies CASSLQVAGDNEQFF.

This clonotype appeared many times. The CDR3 nucleotides read TGTGCCAGCAGCTCGGGACTAGCGATCAATGAGCAGTTCTTC. Its translation is CASSSGLAINEQFF. The chain couples TRBV7-9 to TRBJ2-1; 10 nucleotides align to TRBD2. The germline V gene has CDR1 SEHNR and CDR2 FQNEAQ (reference sequence). V was clipped by 4 bases and J by 6 bases; unmatched bases: 3. The CDR3 sequence is 14 residues long.

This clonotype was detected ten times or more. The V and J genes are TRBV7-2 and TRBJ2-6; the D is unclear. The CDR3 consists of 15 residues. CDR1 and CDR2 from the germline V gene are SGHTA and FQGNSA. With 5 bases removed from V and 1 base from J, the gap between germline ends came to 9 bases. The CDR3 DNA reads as TGTGCCAGCAGCGCCTGGGCTTCTGGGGCCAACGTCCTGACTTTC. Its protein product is CASSAWASGANVLTF. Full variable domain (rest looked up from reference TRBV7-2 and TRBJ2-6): GAGVSQSPSNKVTEKGKDVELRCDPISGHTALYWYRQSLGQGLEFLIYFQGNSAPDKSGLPSDRFSAERTGGSVSTLTIQRTQQEDSAVYLCASSAWASGANVLTFGAGSRLTVL.

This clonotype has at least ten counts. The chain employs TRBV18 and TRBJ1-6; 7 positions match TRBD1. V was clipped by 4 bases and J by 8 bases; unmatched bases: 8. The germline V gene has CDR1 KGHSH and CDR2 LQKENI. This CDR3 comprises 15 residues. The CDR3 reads CASSRDRARYSPLHF. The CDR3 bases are TGTGCCAGCTCACGCGACAGGGCCCGGTATTCACCCCTCCACTTT.

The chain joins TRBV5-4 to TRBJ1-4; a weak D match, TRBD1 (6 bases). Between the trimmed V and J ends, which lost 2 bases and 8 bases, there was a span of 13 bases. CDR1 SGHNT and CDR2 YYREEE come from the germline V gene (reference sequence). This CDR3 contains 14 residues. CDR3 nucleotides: TGTGCCAGCAGCTTCGACAGGAGGCGAGAAAAACTGTTTTTT. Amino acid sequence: CASSFDRRREKLFF. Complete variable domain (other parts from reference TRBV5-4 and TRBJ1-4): ETGVTQSPTHLIKTRGQQVTLRCSSQSGHNTVSWYQQALGQGPQFIFQYYREEENGRGNFPPRFSGLQFPNYSSELNVNALELDDSALYLCASSFDRRREKLFFGSGTQLSVL.

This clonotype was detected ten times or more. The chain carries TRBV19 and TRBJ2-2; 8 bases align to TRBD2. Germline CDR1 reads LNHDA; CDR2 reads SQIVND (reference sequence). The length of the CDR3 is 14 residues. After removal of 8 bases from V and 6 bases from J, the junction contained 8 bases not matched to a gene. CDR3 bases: TGTGCCAGTCAAGGAAATAGCGGGGCCGGGGAGCTGTTTTTT. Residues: CASQGNSGAGELFF. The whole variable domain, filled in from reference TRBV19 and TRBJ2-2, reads DGGITQSPKYLFRKEGQNVTLSCEQNLNHDAMYWYRQDPGQGLRLIYYSQIVNDFQKGDIAEGYSVSREKKESFPLTVTSAQKNPTAFYLCASQGNSGAGELFFGEGSRLTVL.

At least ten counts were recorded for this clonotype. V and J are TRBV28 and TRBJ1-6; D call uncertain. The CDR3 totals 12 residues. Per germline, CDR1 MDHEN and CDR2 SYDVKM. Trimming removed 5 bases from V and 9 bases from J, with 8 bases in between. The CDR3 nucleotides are TGTGCCAGCAGTCCTCGGGTTTCACCCCTCCACTTT. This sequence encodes CASSPRVSPLHF.

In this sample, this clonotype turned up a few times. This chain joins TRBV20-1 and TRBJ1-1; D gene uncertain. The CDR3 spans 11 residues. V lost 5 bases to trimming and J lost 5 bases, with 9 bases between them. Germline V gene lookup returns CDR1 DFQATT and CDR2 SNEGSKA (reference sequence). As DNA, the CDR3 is TGCAGTGCTGCGAGGAGGACTGAAGCTTTCTTT. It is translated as CSAARRTEAFF.

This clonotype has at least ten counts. This CDR3 is CASGLGQVPLHF. CDR3 in DNA: TGTGCCAGCGGACTTGGGCAAGTCCCCCTCCACTTT. This rearrangement joins TRBV27 to TRBJ1-6; D unclear. Trimming pared 8 bases from V and 13 bases from J, leaving 15 bases between. Looked up from germline, CDR1 is MNHEY and CDR2 is SMNVEV (reference sequence). This CDR3 has 12 residues.

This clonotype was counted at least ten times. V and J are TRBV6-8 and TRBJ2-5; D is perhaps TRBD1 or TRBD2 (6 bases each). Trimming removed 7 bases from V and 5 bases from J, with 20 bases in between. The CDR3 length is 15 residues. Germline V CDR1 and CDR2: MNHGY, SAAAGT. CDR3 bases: TGTGCCAGCACCACCCGGGGGCCGATAGACGAGACCCAGTACTTC. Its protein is CASTTRGPIDETQYF.

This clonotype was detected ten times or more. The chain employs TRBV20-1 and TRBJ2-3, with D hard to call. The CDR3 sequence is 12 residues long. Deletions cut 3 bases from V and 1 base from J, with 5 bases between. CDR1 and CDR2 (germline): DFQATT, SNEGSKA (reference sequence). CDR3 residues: CSASPRTDTQYF. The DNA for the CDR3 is TGCAGTGCTAGTCCGCGCACAGATACGCAGTATTTT.

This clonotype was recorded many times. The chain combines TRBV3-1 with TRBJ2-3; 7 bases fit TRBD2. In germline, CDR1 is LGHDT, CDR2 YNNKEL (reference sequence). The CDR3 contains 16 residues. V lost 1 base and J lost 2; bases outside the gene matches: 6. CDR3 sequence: CASSQAQAGYTDTQYF. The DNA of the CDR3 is TGTGCCAGCAGCCAAGCCCAAGCGGGGTACACAGATACGCAGTATTTT.

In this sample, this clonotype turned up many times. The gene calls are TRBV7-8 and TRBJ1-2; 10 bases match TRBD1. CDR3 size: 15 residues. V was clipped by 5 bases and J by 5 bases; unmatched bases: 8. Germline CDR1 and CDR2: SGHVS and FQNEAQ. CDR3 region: CASSPRDRGPYGYTF. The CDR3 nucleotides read TGTGCCAGCAGCCCACGGGACAGGGGCCCTTATGGCTACACCTTC.

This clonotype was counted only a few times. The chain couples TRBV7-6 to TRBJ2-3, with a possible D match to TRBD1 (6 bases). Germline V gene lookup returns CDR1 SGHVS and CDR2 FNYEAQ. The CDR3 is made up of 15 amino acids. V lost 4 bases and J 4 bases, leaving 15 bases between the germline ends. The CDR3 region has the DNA TGTGCCAGCAGCTCGGGACAAGCCGGAGCAGATACGCAGTATTTT. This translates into CASSSGQAGADTQYF.

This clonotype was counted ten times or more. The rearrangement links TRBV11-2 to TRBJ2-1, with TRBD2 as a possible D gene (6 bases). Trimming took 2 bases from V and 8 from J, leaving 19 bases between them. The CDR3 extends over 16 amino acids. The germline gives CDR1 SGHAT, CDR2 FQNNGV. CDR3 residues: CASSLRGRDSFYEQFF. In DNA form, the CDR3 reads TGTGCCAGCAGCTTAAGGGGCCGGGACTCCTTCTATGAGCAGTTCTTC.

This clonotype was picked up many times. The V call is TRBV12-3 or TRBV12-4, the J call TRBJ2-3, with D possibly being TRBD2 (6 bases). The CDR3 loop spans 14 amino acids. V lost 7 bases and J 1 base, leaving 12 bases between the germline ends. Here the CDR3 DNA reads TGTGCCAGCAAATTAGCGGTCGGCACAGATACGCAGTATTTT. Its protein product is CASKLAVGTDTQYF.

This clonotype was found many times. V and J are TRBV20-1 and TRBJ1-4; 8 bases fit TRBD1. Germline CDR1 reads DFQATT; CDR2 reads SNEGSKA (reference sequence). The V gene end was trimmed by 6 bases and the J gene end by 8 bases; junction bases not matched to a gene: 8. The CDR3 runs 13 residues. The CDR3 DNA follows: TGCAGTGCCCCACAGGGGGTATCGGAAAAACTGTTTTTT. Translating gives CSAPQGVSEKLFF.

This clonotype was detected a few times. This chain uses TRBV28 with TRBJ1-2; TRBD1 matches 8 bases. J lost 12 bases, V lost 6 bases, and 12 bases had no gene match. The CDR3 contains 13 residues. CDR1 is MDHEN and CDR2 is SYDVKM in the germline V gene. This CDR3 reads CASRGQGVGQDTF. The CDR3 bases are TGTGCCAGCAGAGGACAGGGAGTAGGTCAGGACACCTTC.

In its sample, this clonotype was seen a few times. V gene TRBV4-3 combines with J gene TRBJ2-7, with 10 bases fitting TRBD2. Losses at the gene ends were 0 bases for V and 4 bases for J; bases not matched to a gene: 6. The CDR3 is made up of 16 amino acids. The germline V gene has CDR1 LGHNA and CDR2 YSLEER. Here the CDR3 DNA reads TGCGCCAGCAGCCAAGACCTTAGCGGGGGGAAATACGAGCAGTACTTC. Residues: CASSQDLSGGKYEQYF.

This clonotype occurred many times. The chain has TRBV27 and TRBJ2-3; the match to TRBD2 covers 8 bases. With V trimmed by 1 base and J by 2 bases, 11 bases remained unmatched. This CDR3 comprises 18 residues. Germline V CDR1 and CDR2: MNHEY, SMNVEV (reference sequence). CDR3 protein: CASSLLGRAGVVTDTQYF. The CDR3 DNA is TGTGCCAGCAGTTTATTGGGTCGAGCGGGAGTAGTCACAGATACGCAGTATTTT.